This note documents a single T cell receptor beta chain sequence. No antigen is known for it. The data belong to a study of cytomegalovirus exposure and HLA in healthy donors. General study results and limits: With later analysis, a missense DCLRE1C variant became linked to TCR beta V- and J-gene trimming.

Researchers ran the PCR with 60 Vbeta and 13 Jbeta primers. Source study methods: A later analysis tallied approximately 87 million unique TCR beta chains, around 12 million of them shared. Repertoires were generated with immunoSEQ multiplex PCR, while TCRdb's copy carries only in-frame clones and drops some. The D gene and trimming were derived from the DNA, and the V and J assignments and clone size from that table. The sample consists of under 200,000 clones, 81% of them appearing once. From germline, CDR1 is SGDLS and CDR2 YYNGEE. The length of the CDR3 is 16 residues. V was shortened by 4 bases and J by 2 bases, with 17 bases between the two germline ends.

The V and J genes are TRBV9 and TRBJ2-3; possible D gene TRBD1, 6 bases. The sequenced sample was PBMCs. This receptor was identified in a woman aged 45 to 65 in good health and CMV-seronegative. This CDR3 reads CASSLKGDPITDTQYF. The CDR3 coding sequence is TGTGCCAGCAGCCTAAAGGGGGACCCCATCACAGATACGCAGTATTTT. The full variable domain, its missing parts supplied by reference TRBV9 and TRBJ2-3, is DSGVTQTPKHLITATGQRVTLRCSPRSGDLSVYWYQQSLDQGLQFLIQYYNGEERAKGNILERFSAQQFPDLHSELNLSSLELGDSALYFCASSLKGDPITDTQYFGPGTRLTVL.